This paragraph reports one T cell receptor beta chain. The target of this receptor is not known. Base qualities are not recorded, but no much larger clone differs from it by a single base. Trimming leaves V shorter by 3 bases and J shorter by 10 bases, with the junction holding 11 bases beyond the gene matches. According to the germline V gene (reference sequence), CDR1 reads LNHDA and CDR2 reads SQIVND. The CDR3 contains 16 residues, cysteine and phenylalanine counted. Only the CDR3 DNA is retained, 48 bases long and in frame from the first base. Using the deep immunoSEQ assay, multiplex PCR amplified TCR CDR3 regions from genomic DNA. Extracted genomic DNA from each cell subset was distributed evenly across all wells of several immunoSEQ 96-well plates, and each plate was treated as a replicate. For sorted subsets, roughly 190 ng of genomic DNA, equivalent to 25,000 to 35,000 T cell genomes, went into each replicate PCR. Purified libraries were quantified with a Qubit 3.0 fluorometer, sized on a Bioanalyzer 2100, and re-quantified with the KAPA Library Quantification kit. Every immunoSEQ 96-well plate was sequenced on a separate single-read 150-cycle Illumina NextSeq 550 flow cell. Per the authors' processing: Because only junctional sequences without quality scores were contained in the immunoSEQ output, filtering matching that applied to full-length reads could not be performed. To assign V/J genes and CDR3, sequences were annotated using PyIR, a Python wrapper for IgBLAST v1.9, with IMGT germline references. Reads were removed for weak V/J assignments (E-value above 1e-6), missing CDR3, stop codons, out-of-frame junctions, or ambiguous translated residues. A V3J clonotype was defined by an identical inferred V gene, J gene, and CDR3 amino acid sequence. The percentage overlap between two repertoires was calculated by dividing the number of shared unique clonotypes by the size of the smaller repertoire. Richness of each repertoire was evaluated using RTK rarefaction, the Chao1 estimator, and Recon v2.1 estimates of unobserved clonotypes. OLGA was used to compute generation probabilities for all TCRbeta clonotypes that the gDNA method yielded from several donors. This is the immuneACCESS table as TCRdb keeps it, with only in-frame sequences that have V and J called. A part of the clones is gone; compared with another copy, unresolved V genes explain less than half, and the rest is unexplained. D and trimming come from the DNA, and the V and J calls and clone size come from that table. Here the sample has 2 million to 2.5 million clones; about nine tenths occur a single time. 0.3% to 0.4% of the sample rests with the top ten.

The donors were healthy, HIV-negative adults who had no recently reported acute infections or vaccinations. Only Caucasian adults living in Nashville, Tennessee, USA were represented among the donors. CD4+ T cells were enriched by magnetic negative selection, after which naive cells were positively selected on CD45RA and the negative fraction was taken as the memory subset. Blood was collected by leukapheresis, and PBMCs were isolated by Ficoll-Histopaque density gradient centrifugation and then cryopreserved in liquid nitrogen vapor phase. Analytical flow cytometry was used to check the purity and quantity of every magnetically sorted T cell population. Each sorted fraction had its genomic DNA isolated and then quantified by UV absorbance on a Nanodrop 2000c. The data belong to a study of shared clonotypes between healthy human individuals (dated by TCRdb to the early 2020s). About the full investigation: The cohort comprised two women and a few men aged 18 to 49 years. Blood TCR repertoires of a handful of healthy adults were deeply sequenced to estimate repertoire size and the extent of clonotype sharing between individuals. Per donor, leukapheresis produced somewhere between about 0.9 and 9 billion PBMCs. To increase sequencing depth and limit assay-specific biases, different laboratories used diverse techniques to prepare libraries and sequence TCR repertoires. For each donor, CD4 naive and CD4 memory were each given three plates, CD8 naive was given two plates, and CD8 memory was given one plate.

Points the paper makes about the study in general: The small number of donors limited the genetic and exposure-history diversity represented. Incomplete sequencing was indicated by rarefaction of sorted-subset datasets, despite the large sequencing depth. Pairwise subsampling led to the expectation that sequencing depth would affect the degree of clonotype sharing among donors. Sampling was restricted to blood, and TCR repertoires in tissues likely differ from the TCR repertoires found in blood. Clonotypes shared by all four sorted-subset donors showed higher generation probabilities than non-shared clonotypes. Sharing across a few donors was observed for approximately 5% of naive CD4, 3.5% of naive CD8, 2.3% of memory CD4, and less than 0.45% of memory CD8 clonotypes. Naive subsets generally had larger estimated clonotype richness than memory subsets.

The sequenced sample consisted of naive CD4+ T cells from PBMCs. The intended sense of this specimen's cell subset or site label: CD45RA+ positively selected. The TCR comes from a young man in good health. Some clones in this sample may be carry-over from other donors' samples. Here the chain combines TRBV19 and TRBJ2-1, with TRBD2 matching 11 junction bases. The DNA sequence reads TGTGCCAGTAGTATGGGACCGGGACTAGCGGAAGAGGAGCAGTTCTTC. It is translated as CASSMGPGLAEEEQFF.